These T cell receptor beta chains were read from a single sample in a study of OX40 agonist ivuxolimab in advanced cancers. Produced via immunoSEQ multiplex PCR; TCRdb's table is partial and in-frame only. Of about 19,000 clones in the sample, about 83% were seen once. Here the sequenced sample was CD4+ or CD8+ T cells sorted from blood, taken in a trial of the OX40 agonist ivuxolimab. Receptor source: an adult with an advanced solid tumor such as melanoma, head and neck, liver or kidney cancer. CDR3s include the opening cysteine and the closing phenylalanine or tryptophan. D genes are given only for firm matches. Only some rows state a clone size, as once, few, many or a class for expanded clones.

clone size | D gene | J gene | V gene | CDR3 protein | CDR3 DNA
- | - | TRBJ2-7 | TRBV12-5 | CASGLVGLEQYF | TGTGCTAGTGGTTTGGTAGGCCTGGAGCAGTACTTC
once | - | TRBJ2-3 | TRBV28 | CASSRHSSTDTQYF | TGTGCCAGCAGTCGACATTCTAGCACAGATACGCAGTATTTT
- | - | TRBJ2-6 | TRBV4-1 | CASSQAGRVSGANVLTF | TGCGCCAGCAGCCAAGCCGGCAGGGTCTCTGGGGCCAACGTCCTGACTTTC
- | - | TRBJ2-4 | TRBV2 | CASNPLAVFPKNIQYF | TGTGCCAGCAACCCCCTAGCAGTCTTCCCCAAAAACATTCAGTACTTC
few | - | TRBJ2-3 | TRBV5-5 | CASSLLTTGIERYDTQYF | TGTGCCAGCAGCTTACTCACGACAGGTATAGAGAGATACGATACGCAGTATTTT
- | - | TRBJ2-7 | TRBV9 | CASSGTVGPYEQYF | TGTGCCAGCAGCGGCACAGTCGGCCCCTACGAGCAGTACTTC
- | - | TRBJ1-4 | TRBV11-2 | CASSGRNGPNEKLFF | TGTGCCAGCAGCGGACGGAACGGGCCTAATGAAAAACTGTTTTTT
- | - | TRBJ2-3 | TRBV2 | CASRATDTQYF | TGTGCCAGCAGGGCCACAGATACGCAGTATTTT
- | - | TRBJ1-2 | TRBV4-3 | CASSQTFPGRKNYGYTF | TGCGCCAGCAGCCAGACTTTTCCAGGGAGGAAAAACTATGGCTACACCTTC
- | - | TRBJ2-7 | TRBV9 | CASSVPDGTYEQYF | TGTGCCAGCAGCGTACCGGACGGAACCTACGAGCAGTACTTC
few | TRBD2 | TRBJ2-6 | TRBV30 | CAWGEGVGANVLTF | TGTGCCTGGGGGGAGGGTGTTGGGGCCAACGTCCTGACTTTC
few | - | TRBJ2-2 | TRBV28 | CASTHLPPGLRSGELFF | TGTGCCAGCACTCACCTCCCTCCGGGCCTCCGCTCCGGGGAGCTGTTTTTT
- | - | TRBJ1-2 | TRBV10-3 | CAIRSAERSYGYTF | TGTGCCATCAGGTCTGCGGAACGGTCCTATGGCTACACCTTC
once | - | TRBJ2-7 | TRBV6-1 | CASNSPYEQYF | TGTGCCAGCAACAGCCCCTACGAGCAGTACTTC
- | - | TRBJ2-5 | TRBV5-8 | CASSLVAPWGQETQYF | TGTGCCAGCAGCTTGGTGGCACCCTGGGGCCAAGAGACCCAGTACTTC
few | - | TRBJ1-2 | TRBV6-5 | CATKAGGWYTF | TGTGCCACCAAGGCAGGAGGGTGGTACACCTTC
- | - | TRBJ1-1 | TRBV6-5 | CASSSPAMNTEAFF | TGTGCCAGCAGTTCGCCAGCCATGAACACTGAAGCTTTCTTT
- | TRBD2 | TRBJ2-5 | TRBV5-6 | CASSALAGEQETQYF | TGTGCCAGCAGCGCTTTGGCGGGGGAACAAGAGACCCAGTACTTC
few | - | TRBJ2-7 | TRBV7-9 | CASSGLSIEQYF | TGTGCCAGCAGCGGATTGAGTATCGAGCAGTACTTC
few | - | TRBJ1-2 | TRBV4-1 | CASSQVAGNYGYTF | TGCGCCAGCAGCCAAGTCGCAGGAAACTATGGCTACACCTTC
- | - | TRBJ2-7 | TRBV7-2 | CASSFSGYEQYF | TGTGCCAGCAGCTTTTCAGGCTACGAGCAGTACTTC
- | - | TRBJ2-7 | TRBV27 | CASSLPGWREQYF | TGTGCCAGCAGTTTACCAGGGTGGCGCGAGCAGTACTTC
- | - | TRBJ2-1 | TRBV7-9 | CASSLSLWGNYNEQFF | TGTGCCAGCAGCTTAAGTTTGTGGGGGAACTACAATGAGCAGTTCTTC
- | - | TRBJ2-7 | TRBV7-2 | CASSLAQGPAYEQYF | TGTGCCAGCAGCTTAGCGCAGGGGCCTGCCTACGAGCAGTACTTC
- | - | TRBJ2-5 | TRBV10-3 | CAISVNHQETQYF | TGTGCCATCAGTGTCAATCACCAAGAGACCCAGTACTTC
- | - | TRBJ2-1 | TRBV20-1 | CSAVGDNEQFF | TGCAGTGCCGTGGGTGACAATGAGCAGTTCTTC
few | TRBD1 | TRBJ2-1 | TRBV6-6 | CASSADRGDEQFF | TGTGCCAGCAGTGCCGACAGGGGTGATGAGCAGTTCTTC
- | - | TRBJ2-5 | TRBV27 | CASSLTGGGLYQETQYF | TGTGCCAGCAGTCTGACAGGCGGGGGATTGTACCAAGAGACCCAGTACTTC